This T cell receptor beta chain was sequenced in a study of T cell repertoires in cytomegalovirus infection. The V end was cut by 1 base, the J end by 6 bases, with 18 bases between. The CDR3 has 16 amino acids. Germline CDR1 reads SEHNR; CDR2 reads FQNEAQ (reference sequence). TCRdb called the reads again in MiXCR, with one record for every CDR3 protein. This sample yields more than 350,000 distinct CDR3 sequences, of which roughly 31% are seen a single time; around 13% belongs to the top ten. This clonotype was recorded at least ten times. The sequence was obtained from a human donor in good health (CMV status not recorded). Some clones in this sample may be carry-over from other donors' samples. The V and J genes are TRBV7-9 and TRBJ1-2; D possibly corresponds to TRBD1 (5 bases). Specimen: PBMCs. The chain's CDR3 is CASSLGAGWTWNGYTF. The DNA of the CDR3 is TGTGCCAGCAGCTTAGGGGCAGGGTGGACGTGGAATGGCTACACCTTC.